This entry lists 27 T cell receptor beta chains sequenced from one sample in a study of blood T cell repertoires in COVID-19. Using immunoSEQ multiplex PCR, the repertoire was profiled, and TCRdb retains in-frame clones only, with some absent. Among nearly 200,000 clones listed, approximately 88% were seen once. What was sequenced was PBMCs or T cells enriched from blood (not recorded which). These TCRs come from a woman aged 18-29 years who had recovered from COVID-19.

V gene TRBV12-3 or TRBV12-4 combines with J gene TRBJ2-5; 8 nucleotides align to TRBD1. There are 13 residues in the CDR3. Unmatched junction bases numbered 4, after V lost 6 bases and J lost 4 bases. This chain's CDR3 is CASRGQGVETQYF. CDR3 bases: TGTGCCAGCAGAGGACAGGGTGTAGAGACCCAGTACTTC.

The chain couples TRBV6-5 to TRBJ1-1, with D maybe TRBD1 (6 bases). Per germline, CDR1 MNHEY and CDR2 SVGAGI. V lost 6 bases and J lost 1, with 15 bases in between. CDR3 size: 15 residues. This CDR3 is CASSLGHTRNTEAFF. CDR3 in DNA: TGTGCCAGCAGCTTGGGACACACTAGGAACACTGAAGCTTTCTTT.

The rearrangement joins TRBV5-1 to TRBJ1-3; 7 nucleotides align to TRBD1. Germline V gives CDR1 SGHRS, CDR2 YFSETQ. V dropped 1 base and J dropped 4; count of bases not matched to a gene: 2. CDR3 length equals 14 residues. The CDR3 region is CASSLKDRGNTIYF. CDR3 nucleotides: TGCGCCAGCAGCTTGAAGGACAGGGGAAACACCATATATTTT.

The chain links TRBV5-1 to TRBJ1-6; 10 bases agree with TRBD1. Germline lookup yields CDR1 SGHRS and CDR2 YFSETQ. J lost 9 bases, V lost 2 bases, and 2 bases had no gene match. The CDR3 runs to 14 residues. CDR3 protein: CASSFRDRGSPLHF. The CDR3 DNA follows: TGCGCCAGCAGCTTCCGGGACAGGGGTTCACCCCTCCACTTT.

This chain connects TRBV5-1 to TRBJ1-6; D ambiguous. This CDR3 has 15 residues. V was trimmed by 4 bases and J by 11 bases, leaving 19 bases between them. Germline V gives CDR1 SGHRS, CDR2 YFSETQ. CDR3 coding DNA: TGCGCCAGCAGCCCCGGGTTAACTCTTAAAACACCCCTCCACTTT. This gives the protein CASSPGLTLKTPLHF.

This clone was counted a few times. This chain joins TRBV9 and TRBJ2-2; no clear D. Germline V lookup: CDR1 SGDLS, CDR2 YYNGEE. This CDR3 region has 17 residues. Trimming cost V 1 base and J 5 bases, with 18 bases left between them. This CDR3 reads CASSVRSSSSSTGELFF. As DNA, the CDR3 is TGTGCCAGCAGCGTACGGTCGTCTAGTTCGTCAACCGGGGAGCTGTTTTTT.

The chain links TRBV19 to TRBJ2-1; D might be TRBD2 (6 bases). The CDR3 sequence is 14 residues long. CDR1 and CDR2 (germline): LNHDA, SQIVND (reference sequence). The V gene lost 7 bases and the J gene lost 15 bases, with 25 bases spanning the gap. The CDR3 here is CASTTTGGADPPFF. CDR3 bases: TGTGCCAGTACCACTACCGGAGGGGCAGACCCTCCGTTCTTC.

The chain recombines TRBV28 with TRBJ1-4, with D possibly being TRBD1 (6 bases). Trimming removed 4 bases at V and 0 bases at J, with 12 bases between. Germline CDR1 reads MDHEN; CDR2 reads SYDVKM. This CDR3 has 16 residues. CDR3 sequence: CASSSWTASTNEKLFF. The CDR3, as DNA: TGTGCCAGCAGTTCGTGGACAGCTTCAACTAATGAAAAACTGTTTTTT.

This sequence joins TRBV7-9 and TRBJ2-5, with TRBD1 matching over 11 bases. Germline V gene sequence: CDR1 SEHNR, CDR2 FQNEAQ (reference sequence). V shed 8 bases and J 5 bases; nucleotides not matched to a gene: 10. The CDR3 contains 15 residues. CDR3: CASVLGDRGSETQYF. In DNA, the CDR3 is TGTGCCAGCGTCCTGGGGGACAGGGGGAGCGAGACCCAGTACTTC.

CDR3 bases: TGCGCCAGCAGCTTGGGGGCGGGACAGTATAGCAATCAGCCCCAGCATTTT. As protein: CASSLGAGQYSNQPQHF. V is TRBV5-1 and J is TRBJ1-5; 7 bases line up with TRBD1. CDR3 size: 17 residues. Germline V gene lookup returns CDR1 SGHRS and CDR2 YFSETQ. The V gene end was trimmed by 0 bases and the J gene end by 0 bases; junction bases not matched to a gene: 6.

The chain is built from TRBV9 and TRBJ2-3; D unclear. The length of the CDR3 is 14 residues. Trimming shortened V by 0 bases and J by 0 bases, and 5 bases separated the two germline ends. CDR1 and CDR2 (germline): SGDLS, YYNGEE. DNA for the CDR3: TGTGCCAGCAGCGTAGCGACTAGCACAGATACGCAGTATTTT. This translates into CASSVATSTDTQYF.

The chain couples TRBV2 to TRBJ1-2; D remains unclear. Looked up from germline, CDR1 is SNHLY and CDR2 is FYNNEI. V shed 3 bases and J shed 7 bases, with 6 bases lying between them. The CDR3 has 11 residues. In DNA, the CDR3 is TGTGCCAGCAGTGACGTTGTTGGCTACACCTTC. As protein: CASSDVVGYTF.

The rearrangement uses TRBV28 and TRBJ2-3; 11 bases line up with TRBD1. The CDR3 is made up of 16 amino acids. Germline V lookup: CDR1 MDHEN, CDR2 SYDVKM. V shed 4 bases and J 4 bases; nucleotides not matched to a gene: 7. CDR3 DNA: TGTGCCAGCAGTTATGGGACAGGGGGAATTGCAGATACGCAGTATTTT. Translating gives CASSYGTGGIADTQYF.

The V call is TRBV2, the J call TRBJ1-3, with no clear D. Germline loops: CDR1 SNHLY, CDR2 FYNNEI. Trimming removed 10 bases at V and 4 bases at J, with 17 bases between. This CDR3 has 14 residues. This CDR3 reads CAIMSSGAGNTIYF. CDR3 bases: TGTGCCATAATGTCCTCGGGAGCGGGAAACACCATATATTTT.

V is TRBV9 and J is TRBJ1-2; D unclear. V lost 0 bases and J 7 bases, leaving 10 bases between the germline ends. CDR3 length equals 13 residues. Germline V gives CDR1 SGDLS, CDR2 YYNGEE. The CDR3 region has the DNA TGTGCCAGCAGCGTAGGAGGGTCCGGTGGCTACACCTTC. Its protein is CASSVGGSGGYTF.

The chain links TRBV6-1 to TRBJ1-5, with TRBD1 matching 8 bases. Germline loops: CDR1 MNHNS, CDR2 SASEGT. J was trimmed by 7 bases and V by 2 bases; bases with no gene match: 7. CDR3 length equals 15 residues. The CDR3 nucleotides read TGTGCCAGCAGTGAACTAGGGACAGGAGAACAGCCCCAGCATTTT. Residues: CASSELGTGEQPQHF.

This rearrangement joins TRBV11-2 to TRBJ1-1, with D possibly matching TRBD1 (6 bases). The ends were cut back, 5 bases at V and 3 bases at J, with 16 bases in the middle. CDR3 length: 15 amino acids. Germline loops: CDR1 SGHAT, CDR2 FQNNGV. CDR3 residues: CASSGIEGVDTEAFF. DNA of the CDR3: TGTGCCAGCAGCGGTATTGAGGGGGTAGACACTGAAGCTTTCTTT.

This chain connects TRBV10-2 to TRBJ2-3, with a possible D match to TRBD2 (5 bases). This CDR3 is 14 amino acids long. The V gene lost 5 bases and the J gene lost 0 bases, with 9 bases spanning the gap. In germline, CDR1 is WSHSY, CDR2 SAAADI. As DNA, the CDR3 is TGCGCCAGCAGTAACAAGCGGAGCACAGATACGCAGTATTTT. Residues: CASSNKRSTDTQYF.

This clone occurred a few times. This chain uses TRBV6-5 with TRBJ1-5; D remains unclear. The CDR3 loop spans 13 amino acids. The germline V gene has CDR1 MNHEY and CDR2 SVGAGI. Trimming cost V 6 bases and J 3 bases, with 9 bases left between them. The CDR3 reads CASRVNSNQPQHF. The CDR3 DNA sequence: TGTGCCAGCAGGGTGAACTCCAATCAGCCCCAGCATTTT.

This chain connects TRBV5-1 to TRBJ2-7; tentative D call: TRBD1 (5 bases). The V gene lost 4 bases and the J gene lost 0 bases, with 20 bases spanning the gap. The CDR3 covers 17 residues. Germline assignment: CDR1 SGHRS and CDR2 YFSETQ. In DNA form, the CDR3 reads TGCGCCAGCAGCCCCGCCCCAGGGAACATAAACTCCTACGAGCAGTACTTC. It encodes CASSPAPGNINSYEQYF.

Here the CDR3 reads CASSLGTSRPYEQYF. The CDR3 DNA reads TGCGCCAGCAGCTTGGGGACTAGCCGACCCTACGAGCAGTACTTC. V gene TRBV5-1 combines with J gene TRBJ2-7; 8 bases line up with TRBD2. Per germline, CDR1 SGHRS and CDR2 YFSETQ. The CDR3 has 15 amino acids. Trimming cost V 0 bases and J 2 bases; bases outside gene matches: 4.

This clone has only one observation. V and J are TRBV5-6 and TRBJ1-3; weak D call: TRBD1 (5 bases). The CDR3 consists of 14 residues. Trimming left V 8 bases short and J 0 bases short, with 12 bases between. CDR1 and CDR2 (germline): SGHDT, YYEEEE. The CDR3 here is CASLGQDSGNTIYF. The CDR3 nucleotides read TGTGCCAGTTTAGGACAAGACTCTGGAAACACCATATATTTT.

The chain carries TRBV5-1 and TRBJ2-1; the match to TRBD1 covers 7 bases. With V trimmed by 0 bases and J by 5 bases, 14 bases remained unmatched. The CDR3 sequence is 18 residues long. The germline V gene encodes CDR1 SGHRS and CDR2 YFSETQ. CDR3 nucleotide sequence: TGCGCCAGCAGCTTGGATTTAACGACAGGGCCCCCCCACAATGAGCAGTTCTTC. Its translation: CASSLDLTTGPPHNEQFF.

This sequence joins TRBV30 and TRBJ1-1; the D is unclear. The germline V and J ends were trimmed by 8 bases and 0 bases, with 10 bases remaining between them. The CDR3 runs 12 residues. Germline loops: CDR1 GTSNPN, CDR2 SVGIG (reference sequence). The CDR3 loop is CAQTSVNTEAFF. Written as DNA, the CDR3 is TGTGCCCAAACTTCGGTGAACACTGAAGCTTTCTTT.

The rearrangement uses TRBV5-1 and TRBJ2-5; 7 bases line up with TRBD2. The CDR3 length is 13 residues. Per germline, CDR1 SGHRS and CDR2 YFSETQ. J gave up 4 bases and V 5 bases, and 5 bases lay outside the gene matches. The CDR3 bases are TGCGCCAGCAGGGGGCCGGGAGGAGAGACCCAGTACTTC. Protein sequence: CASRGPGGETQYF. Combining the CDR3 with reference TRBV5-1 and TRBJ2-5 gives the whole variable domain KAGVTQTPRYLIKTRGQQVTLSCSPISGHRSVSWYQQTPGQGLQFLFEYFSETQRNKGNFPGRFSGRQFSNSRSEMNVSTLELGDSALYLCASRGPGGETQYFGPGTRLLVL.

The rearrangement links TRBV27 to TRBJ2-7, with D possibly TRBD2 on 5 matching bases. Germline loops: CDR1 MNHEY, CDR2 SMNVEV (reference sequence). The V gene lost 5 bases and the J gene lost 3 bases, with 5 bases spanning the gap. This CDR3 comprises 11 residues. As DNA, the CDR3 is TGTGCCAGCAGTGACTACTACGAGCAGTACTTC. Amino acid sequence: CASSDYYEQYF.

This rearrangement joins TRBV3-1 (or the pseudogene TRBV3-2) to TRBJ2-5; TRBD2 agrees at 7 bases. The CDR3 has 14 amino acids. Germline V gene sequence: CDR1 LGHDT, CDR2 YNNKEL (reference sequence). Unmatched junction bases numbered 7, after V lost 4 bases and J lost 5 bases. The CDR3 DNA reads TGTGCCAGCAGCCTGAGGGAGGGTCTGGAGACCCAGTACTTC. This encodes CASSLREGLETQYF.